This T cell receptor beta chain was found in a study of T cell changes during pregnancy in multiple sclerosis (dated by TCRdb to about 2019). For context, the study as a whole: The study looked at changes in the T cell repertoire across pregnancy in women with multiple sclerosis.

Concerning this clone itself: The antigen it binds to is not known. Qualities for individual bases were not recorded, and no much larger clone is one base off.

The CDR3 holds 12 amino acids from the cysteine to the phenylalanine. Only the CDR3 region is kept as DNA, spanning 36 bases read in frame from base 1. CDR1 SGHDN and CDR2 FVKESK are derived from the germline V gene. V and J lose 0 bases and 10 bases, and a span of 10 bases separates them. Libraries were constructed by the immunoSEQ multiplex PCR assay. The table comes from immuneACCESS by way of TCRdb, which keeps in-frame sequences with V and J called. Part of the clones is missing from these tables; in studies checked, under half for an unresolved V gene and the rest for unknown reasons. The sample table holds 78,000 or so clones, of which 92% were seen once. Of the sample, about 3% is held by the ten largest clones.

The V and J segments used are TRBV14 and TRBJ2-7; a tentative D call is TRBD1 (5 bases match). Sequencing was performed on peripheral blood, taken before pregnancy. The clonotype was recovered from a female donor with multiple sclerosis, enrolled in a pregnancy study. DNA sequence: TGTGCCAGCAGCCAAGATGTGGGGCGTCAGTACTTC. It encodes CASSQDVGRQYF. The full variable domain, with segments outside the CDR3 supplied by the reference TRBV14 and TRBJ2-7 proteins, appears as EAGVTQFPSHSVIEKGQTVTLRCDPISGHDNLYWYRRVMGKEIKFLLHFVKESKQDESGMPNNRFLAERTGGTYSTLKVQPAELEDSGVYFCASSQDVGRQYFGPGTRLTVT.